This T cell receptor (beta chain) came from a study of blood T cell repertoires in COVID-19. Background on the study: Sites across the United States, Italy and Spain contributed samples from acute and convalescent COVID-19. The analysed material was cDNA or gDNA that came from T cells, B-cell-depleted T cells, or PBMCs.

This CDR3 region has 13 residues. Germline assignment: CDR1 LNHDA and CDR2 SQIVND (reference sequence). V was trimmed by 0 bases and J by 2 bases, leaving 5 bases between them. Using immunoSEQ multiplex PCR, the repertoire was profiled, and TCRdb retains in-frame clones only, with some absent. Among roughly 260,000 clones listed, 88% were seen once. This sequence joins TRBV19 and TRBJ2-7; TRBD1 might be the D (5 bases). Sequencing was carried out using peripheral blood. This TCR derives from a man aged 55 to 70 who had recovered from COVID-19. The CDR3 is CASSIDRAYEQYF. The CDR3 region has the DNA TGTGCCAGTAGTATAGACAGGGCCTACGAGCAGTACTTC.